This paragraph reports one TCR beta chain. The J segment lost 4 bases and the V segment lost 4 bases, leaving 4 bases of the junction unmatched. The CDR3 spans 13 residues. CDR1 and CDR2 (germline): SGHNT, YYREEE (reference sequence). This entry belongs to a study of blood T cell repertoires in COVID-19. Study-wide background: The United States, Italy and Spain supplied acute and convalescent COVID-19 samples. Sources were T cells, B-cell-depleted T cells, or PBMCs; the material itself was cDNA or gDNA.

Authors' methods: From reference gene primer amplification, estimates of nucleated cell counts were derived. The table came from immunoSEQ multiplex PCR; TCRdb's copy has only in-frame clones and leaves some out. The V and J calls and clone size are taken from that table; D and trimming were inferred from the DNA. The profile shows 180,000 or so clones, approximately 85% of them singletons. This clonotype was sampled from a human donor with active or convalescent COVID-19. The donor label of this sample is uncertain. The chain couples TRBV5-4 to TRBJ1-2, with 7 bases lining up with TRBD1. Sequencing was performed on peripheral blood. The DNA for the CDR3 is TGTGCCAGCAGCGAAGACAGGGTCTATGGCTACACCTTC. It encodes CASSEDRVYGYTF. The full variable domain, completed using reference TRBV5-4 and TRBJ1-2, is ETGVTQSPTHLIKTRGQQVTLRCSSQSGHNTVSWYQQALGQGPQFIFQYYREEENGRGNFPPRFSGLQFPNYSSELNVNALELDDSALYLCASSEDRVYGYTFGSGTRLTVV.